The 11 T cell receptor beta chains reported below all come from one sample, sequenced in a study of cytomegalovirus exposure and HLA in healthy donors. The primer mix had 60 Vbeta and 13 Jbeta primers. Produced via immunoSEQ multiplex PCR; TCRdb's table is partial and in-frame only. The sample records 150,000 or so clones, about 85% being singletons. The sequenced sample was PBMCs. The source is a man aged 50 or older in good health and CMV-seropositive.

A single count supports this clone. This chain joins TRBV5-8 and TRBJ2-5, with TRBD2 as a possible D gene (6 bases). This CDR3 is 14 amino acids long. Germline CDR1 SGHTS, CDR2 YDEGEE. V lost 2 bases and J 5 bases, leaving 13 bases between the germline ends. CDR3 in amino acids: CASSLWRGRETQYF. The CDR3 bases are TGTGCCAGCAGCTTATGGCGAGGGAGGGAGACCCAGTACTTC.

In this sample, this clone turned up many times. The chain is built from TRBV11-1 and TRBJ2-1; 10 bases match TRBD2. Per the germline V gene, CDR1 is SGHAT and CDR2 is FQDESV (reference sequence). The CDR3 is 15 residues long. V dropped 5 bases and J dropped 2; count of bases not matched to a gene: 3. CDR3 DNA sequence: TGTGCCAGCAGCCCGCTAGCGGGGGCCTACAATGAGCAGTTCTTC. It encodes CASSPLAGAYNEQFF. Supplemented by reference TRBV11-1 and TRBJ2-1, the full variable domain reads EAEVAQSPRYKITEKSQAVAFWCDPISGHATLYWYRQILGQGPELLVQFQDESVVDDSQLPKDRFSAERLKGVDSTLKIQPAELGDSAMYLCASSPLAGAYNEQFFGPGTRLTVL.

CDR3 amino acids: CASRPPGTGWEKLFF. In DNA, the CDR3 is TGTGCCAGCAGACCGCCCGGGACAGGGTGGGAAAAACTGTTTTTT. J is TRBJ1-4 and V is TRBV6-5, with TRBD1 matching 9 bases. Germline V gives CDR1 MNHEY, CDR2 SVGAGI. This CDR3 contains 15 residues. J gave up 8 bases and V 6 bases, and 10 bases lay outside the gene matches.

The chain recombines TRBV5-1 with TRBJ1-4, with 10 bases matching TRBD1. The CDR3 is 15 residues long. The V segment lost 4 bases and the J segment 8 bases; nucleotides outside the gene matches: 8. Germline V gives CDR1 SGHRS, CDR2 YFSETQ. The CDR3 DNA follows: TGCGCCAGCAGCGGAGCCGGGACAGGGGCGGAAAAACTGTTTTTT. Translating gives CASSGAGTGAEKLFF.

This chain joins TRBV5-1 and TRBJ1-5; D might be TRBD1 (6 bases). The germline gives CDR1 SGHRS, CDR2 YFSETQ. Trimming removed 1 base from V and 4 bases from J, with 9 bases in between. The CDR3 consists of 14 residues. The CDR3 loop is CASSLTTGNQPQHF. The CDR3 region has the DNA TGCGCCAGCAGCTTGACCACAGGGAATCAGCCCCAGCATTTT.

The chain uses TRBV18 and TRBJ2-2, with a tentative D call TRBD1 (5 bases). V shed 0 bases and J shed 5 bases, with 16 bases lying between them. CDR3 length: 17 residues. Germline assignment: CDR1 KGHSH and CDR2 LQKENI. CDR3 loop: CASSPPQGRVDTGELFF. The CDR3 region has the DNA TGTGCCAGCTCACCACCGCAGGGCAGGGTGGATACCGGGGAGCTGTTTTTT.

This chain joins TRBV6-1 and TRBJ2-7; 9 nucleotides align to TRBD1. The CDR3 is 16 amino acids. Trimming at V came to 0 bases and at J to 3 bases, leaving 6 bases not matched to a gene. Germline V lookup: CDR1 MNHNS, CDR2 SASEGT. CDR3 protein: CASSEAAGQGIYEQYF. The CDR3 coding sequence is TGTGCCAGCAGTGAAGCCGCGGGACAGGGCATCTACGAGCAGTACTTC.

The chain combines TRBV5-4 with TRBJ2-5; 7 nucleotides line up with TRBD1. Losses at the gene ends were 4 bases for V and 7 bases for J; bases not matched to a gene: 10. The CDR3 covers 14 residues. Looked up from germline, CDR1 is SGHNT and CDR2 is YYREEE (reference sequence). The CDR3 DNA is TGTGCCAGCAGCCCACGACAGGGCTATGGGACCCAGTACTTC. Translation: CASSPRQGYGTQYF.

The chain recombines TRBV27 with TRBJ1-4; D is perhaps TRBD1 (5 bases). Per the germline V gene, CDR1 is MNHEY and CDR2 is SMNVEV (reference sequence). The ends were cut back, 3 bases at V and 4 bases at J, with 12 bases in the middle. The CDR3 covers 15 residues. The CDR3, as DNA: TGTGCCAGCAGTTTCGTTGGCAGGGATAATGAAAAACTGTTTTTT. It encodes CASSFVGRDNEKLFF.

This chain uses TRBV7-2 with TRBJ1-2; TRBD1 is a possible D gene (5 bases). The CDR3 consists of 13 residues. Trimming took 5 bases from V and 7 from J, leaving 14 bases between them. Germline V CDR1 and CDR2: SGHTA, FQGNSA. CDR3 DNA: TGTGCCAGCAGCCCCTCGGCAGGGCTTGGCTACACCTTC. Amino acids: CASSPSAGLGYTF.

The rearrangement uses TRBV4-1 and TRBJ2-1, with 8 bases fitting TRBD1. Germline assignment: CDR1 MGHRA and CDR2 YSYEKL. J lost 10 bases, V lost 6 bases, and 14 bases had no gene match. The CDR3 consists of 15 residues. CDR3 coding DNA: TGCGCCAGCAGTCGGGCGGGCCAGGGGGCGCACGAGCAGTTCTTC. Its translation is CASSRAGQGAHEQFF.